The clone carrying this TCR beta chain is a singleton in its sample. What it binds is not known. This entry comes from a study of human T cells and chemical hapten exposure. Findings and limits, study-wide: Healthy individuals' immune responses may differ from those of donors, who had alopecia. Significantly more large CDR3 similarity clusters arose among expanded TCRs than among controls. In the PT1 data, expanded TCR counts showed a positive correlation with patch test score.

One entry per CDR3 protein, called by TCRdb with MiXCR from the RACE reads. Of 90,000 to 140,000 distinct CDR3 sequences in the sample, 30% to 35% were seen once. Time point in this sample: patch test 3, about 24 weeks after DPC sensitization. Stated treatment: therapeutic diphenylcyclopropenone sensitization with weekly scalp DPC. Alopecia patients between 18 and 70 years old and suitable for DPC were used as donors. Trimming took off 2 bases at V and 7 bases at J, with 12 bases between the two ends. The germline V gene has CDR1 GTSNPN and CDR2 SVGIG (reference sequence). The CDR3 is 13 amino acids. The sample in question was whole blood, obtained in connection with sensitization to the hapten diphenylcyclopropenone (DPC). This TCR derives from a man aged 40-49 years with alopecia areata. Some clones in this sample may be carry-over from other donors' samples. The chain has TRBV30 and TRBJ2-1; D is perhaps TRBD2 (5 bases). The CDR3, as DNA: TGTGCCTGGAGTCGGGGTCACAAGAATGAGCAGTTCTTC. Translating gives CAWSRGHKNEQFF. The full variable domain, with the rest looked up from reference TRBV30 and TRBJ2-1, is SQTIHQWPATLVQPVGSPLSLECTVEGTSNPNLYWYRQAAGRGLQLLFYSVGIGQISSEVPQNLSASRPQDRQFILSSKKLLLSDSGFYLCAWSRGHKNEQFFGPGTRLTVL.